The present T cell receptor (beta chain) was sequenced within a study of T cells in Graves' hyperthyroidism and ophthalmopathy. Amplification of TCR beta CDR3 regions used RNA as the template. The HTBI set primed first-round TCR CDR3 RT-PCR. TCRdb redid the calling of the multiplex PCR reads with MiXCR, one entry per CDR3 protein. Counted here are more than 550,000 distinct CDR3 sequences, about 19% occurring once; the ten biggest clones make up over 15%. This sequence was found in a woman aged 50 to 65 with Graves' hyperthyroidism that later progressed to Graves' ophthalmopathy. Sequencing used blood.

As DNA, the CDR3 is TGTGCCAGCAGCTTCCGTGGGGACAGCTTCTATGGCTACACCTTC. Protein: CASSFRGDSFYGYTF. The rearrangement uses TRBV9 and TRBJ1-2; 7 bases agree with TRBD1. From germline, CDR1 is SGDLS and CDR2 YYNGEE. With 4 bases clipped from V and 4 bases from J, the junction kept 10 bases outside the gene matches. This CDR3 is 15 amino acids long.